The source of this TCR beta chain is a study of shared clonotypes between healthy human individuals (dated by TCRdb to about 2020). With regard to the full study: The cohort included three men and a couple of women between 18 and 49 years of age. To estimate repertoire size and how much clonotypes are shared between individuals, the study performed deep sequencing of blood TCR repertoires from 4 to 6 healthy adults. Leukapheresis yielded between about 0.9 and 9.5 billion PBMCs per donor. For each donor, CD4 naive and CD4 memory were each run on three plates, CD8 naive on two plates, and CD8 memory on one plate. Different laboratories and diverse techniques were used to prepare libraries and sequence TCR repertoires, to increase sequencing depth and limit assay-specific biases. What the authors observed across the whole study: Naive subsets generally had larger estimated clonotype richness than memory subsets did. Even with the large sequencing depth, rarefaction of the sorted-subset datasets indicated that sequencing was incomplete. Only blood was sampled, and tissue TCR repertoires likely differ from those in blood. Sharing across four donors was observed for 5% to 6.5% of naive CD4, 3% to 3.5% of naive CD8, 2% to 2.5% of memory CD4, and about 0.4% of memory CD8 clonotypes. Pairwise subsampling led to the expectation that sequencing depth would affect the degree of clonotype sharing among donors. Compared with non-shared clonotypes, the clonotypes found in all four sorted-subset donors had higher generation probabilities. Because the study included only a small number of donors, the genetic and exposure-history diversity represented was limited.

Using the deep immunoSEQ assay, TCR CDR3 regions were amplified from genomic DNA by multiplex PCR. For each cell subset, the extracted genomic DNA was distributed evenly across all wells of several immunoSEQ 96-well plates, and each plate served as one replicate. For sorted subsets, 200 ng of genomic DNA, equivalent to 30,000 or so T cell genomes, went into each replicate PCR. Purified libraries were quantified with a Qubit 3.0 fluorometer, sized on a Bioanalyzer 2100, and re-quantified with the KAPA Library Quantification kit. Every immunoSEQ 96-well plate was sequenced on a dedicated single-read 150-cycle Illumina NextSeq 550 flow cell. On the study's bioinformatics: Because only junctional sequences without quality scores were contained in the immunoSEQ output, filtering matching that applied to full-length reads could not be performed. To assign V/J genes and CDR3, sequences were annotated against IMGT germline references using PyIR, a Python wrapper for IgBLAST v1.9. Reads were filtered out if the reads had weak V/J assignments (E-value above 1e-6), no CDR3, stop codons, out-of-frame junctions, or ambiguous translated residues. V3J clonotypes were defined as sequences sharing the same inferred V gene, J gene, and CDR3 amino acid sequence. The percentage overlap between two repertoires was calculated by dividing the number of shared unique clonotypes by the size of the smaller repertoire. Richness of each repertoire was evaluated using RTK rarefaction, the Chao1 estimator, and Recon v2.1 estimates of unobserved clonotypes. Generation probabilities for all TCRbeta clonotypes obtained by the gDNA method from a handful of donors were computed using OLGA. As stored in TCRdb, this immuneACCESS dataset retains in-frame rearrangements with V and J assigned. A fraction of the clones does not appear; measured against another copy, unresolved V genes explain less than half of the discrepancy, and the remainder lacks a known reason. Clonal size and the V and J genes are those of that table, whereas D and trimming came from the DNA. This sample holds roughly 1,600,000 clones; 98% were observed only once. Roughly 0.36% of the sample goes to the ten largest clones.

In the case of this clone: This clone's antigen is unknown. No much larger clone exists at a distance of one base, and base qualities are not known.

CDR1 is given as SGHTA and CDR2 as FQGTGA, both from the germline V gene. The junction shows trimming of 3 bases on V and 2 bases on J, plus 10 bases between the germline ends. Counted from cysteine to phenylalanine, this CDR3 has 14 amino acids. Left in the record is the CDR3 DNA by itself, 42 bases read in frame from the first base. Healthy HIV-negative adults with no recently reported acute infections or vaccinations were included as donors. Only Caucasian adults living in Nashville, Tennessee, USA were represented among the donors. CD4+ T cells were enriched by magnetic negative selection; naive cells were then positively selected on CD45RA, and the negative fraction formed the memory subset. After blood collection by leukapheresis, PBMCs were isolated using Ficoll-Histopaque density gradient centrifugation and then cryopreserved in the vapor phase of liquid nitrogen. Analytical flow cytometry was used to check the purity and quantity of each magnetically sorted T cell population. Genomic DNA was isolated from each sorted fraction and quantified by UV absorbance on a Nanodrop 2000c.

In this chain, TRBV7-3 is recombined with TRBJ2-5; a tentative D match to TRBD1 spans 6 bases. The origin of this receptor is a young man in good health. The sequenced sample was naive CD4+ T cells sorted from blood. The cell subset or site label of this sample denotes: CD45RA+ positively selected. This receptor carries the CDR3 CASSLIGQQETQYF. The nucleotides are TGTGCCAGCAGCTTGATCGGACAGCAAGAGACCCAGTACTTC. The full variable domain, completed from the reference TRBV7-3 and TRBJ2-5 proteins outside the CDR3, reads GAGVSQTPSNKVTEKGKYVELRCDPISGHTALYWYRQSLGQGPEFLIYFQGTGAADDSGLPNDRFFAVRPEGSVSTLKIQRTERGDSAVYLCASSLIGQQETQYFGPGTRLLVL.